What follows are 28 T cell receptor beta chains derived from one specimen sequenced in a study of tumor and adjacent non-tumor tissue in lung cancer. This sample's RNA came from whole unsorted tissue. The normal lung tissue was taken more than 3 cm from the tumor edge. Three rounds of nested PCR, following a modified ARM-PCR protocol, produced the TCRbeta library. TCRdb reprocessed the multiplex PCR reads via MiXCR and lists one record per CDR3 protein. Of roughly 70,000 distinct CDR3 sequences in the sample, under 70% were seen once. Sequenced input: distant non-tumor lung tissue. The origin of the receptors is a woman aged 45-60 years with non-small cell lung cancer.

This chain links TRBV20-1 with TRBJ2-1, with D possibly matching TRBD2 (5 bases). Germline V gives CDR1 DFQATT, CDR2 SNEGSKA (reference sequence). Trimming removed 1 base from V and 6 bases from J, with 13 bases in between. This CDR3 spans 14 amino acids. The CDR3 loop reads CSARGEREINEQFF. The CDR3 DNA is TGCAGTGCTAGAGGCGAGAGGGAGATCAATGAGCAGTTCTTC.

The rearrangement uses TRBV6-1 and TRBJ1-1; unclear D gene. Trimming stripped 4 bases from V and 7 bases from J, with 16 bases between. The germline gives CDR1 MNHNS, CDR2 SASEGT. The CDR3 sequence is 14 residues long. The CDR3 coding sequence is TGTGCCAGCAGTGGTGGTGGGCGCTGCTATGAAGCTTTCTTT. It translates to CASSGGGRCYEAFF.

With regard to this clonotype: The conserved phenylalanine or tryptophan normally closing the CDR3 is absent here, so this likely arose from a read error. The rearrangement links TRBV2 to TRBJ1-2, with 8 bases lining up with TRBD1. V shed 7 bases, J shed 4 bases, and the junction held 5 bases outside the gene matches. Germline V lookup: CDR1 SNHLY, CDR2 FYNNEI. The CDR3 has 13 residues. The CDR3 region is CASTATGAYGYTL. DNA of the CDR3: TGTGCCAGCACAGCGACAGGGGCCTATGGCTACACCCTC.

As concerns this clonotype: A much larger clone lies a single base off, so this may be a read error. The J gene is TRBJ1-5, the V gene TRBV28; 8 nucleotides align to TRBD1. With V trimmed by 4 bases and J by 1 base, 6 bases remained unmatched. There are 16 residues in the CDR3. Germline lookup yields CDR1 MDHEN and CDR2 SYDVKM. The DNA of the CDR3 is TGTGCCAGCAGTTCCGCCGGGACAGGAAGCAATCAGCCCCAGCATTTT. Translation: CASSSAGTGSNQPQHF.

Notes on this clonotype: It may be a read error: a sequence one base away is much more abundant. V usage is TRBV4-1 and J usage is TRBJ2-1, with D perhaps TRBD2 (5 bases). The length of the CDR3 is 16 residues. Germline values: CDR1 MGHRA, CDR2 YSYEKL. CDR3 DNA: TGCACCAGCAGCTCCCATCGGGCGGGCGCCGGCAATGAGCAGTTCTTC. Encoded protein: CTSSSHRAGAGNEQFF.

The chain has TRBV11-2 and TRBJ1-4; the D is unclear. Germline CDR1 SGHAT, CDR2 FQNNGV. The CDR3 consists of 14 residues. Between the trimmed V and J ends, which lost 5 bases and 13 bases, there was a span of 20 bases. CDR3 in amino acids: CASSLDSTDGILFF. CDR3 DNA: TGTGCCAGCAGCCTTGATAGCACTGATGGAATACTGTTTTTT.

Concerning this clonotype itself: It is likely a read error, because the conserved phenylalanine at the end of the CDR3 is missing. The genes are TRBV11-3 and TRBJ2-7; no firm D call. The CDR3 has 15 amino acids. Germline CDR1 SGHNT, CDR2 YENEEA. This CDR3 reads CASSLHGGPSYEQYS. The CDR3 region has the DNA TGTGCTAGCAGCTTACATGGCGGACCCTCCTACGAGCAGTACTCC.

Turning to this clonotype: At one end the junction does not follow the germline gene, possibly because of a read error. The chain carries TRBV11-2 and TRBJ2-1; D possibly corresponds to TRBD2 (5 bases). CDR1 and CDR2 (germline): SGHAT, FQNNGV. The length of the CDR3 is 15 residues. The CDR3 DNA reads TGTGCCAGCAGCCCCCCGGGAACTACCCAGAGTGAGCAATTCTTC. Its translation: CASSPPGTTQSEQFF.

As concerns this clonotype: Sequence at one end of the junction differs from germline and may be a read error. The chain uses TRBV20-1 and TRBJ2-1; 8 bases fit TRBD2. The CDR3 has 14 amino acids. The germline gives CDR1 DFQATT, CDR2 SNEGSKA (reference sequence). DNA for the CDR3: TGCAGTGCTGGCGGGAGGAACTCCTACAATGAGCAGTTCTTT. Residues: CSAGGRNSYNEQFF.

This chain joins TRBV11-2 and TRBJ2-7; 10 bases map to TRBD1. The J call is in doubt because the DNA end fits TRBJ2-1 better. The CDR3 extends over 15 amino acids. Per germline, CDR1 SGHAT and CDR2 FQNNGV. The DNA of the CDR3 is TGTGCCAACAACTTCGGGACAGGGGTTACCTACGTGCAGTTCTTC. This translates into CANNFGTGVTYVQFF.

Remarks on this clonotype: A junction boundary mismatches the germline segment, possibly from a read error. The chain couples TRBV12-3 or TRBV12-4 to TRBJ1-5; unclear D gene. CDR3 length: 14 amino acids. As DNA, the CDR3 is TGTGCCAGCAGTGACATAGGTGGTATTCAGCCCCACCATTTT. Translation: CASSDIGGIQPHHF.

The chain carries TRBV11-2 and TRBJ2-7; TRBD2 matches at 8 bases. Germline loops: CDR1 SGHAT, CDR2 FQNNGV. This CDR3 has 14 residues. J gave up 7 bases and V 10 bases, and 15 bases lay outside the gene matches. CDR3: CATRSRLASYEQYF. The CDR3 region has the DNA TGTGCCACCAGATCCCGACTAGCGAGCTATGAGCAGTACTTC.

The J gene is TRBJ2-7, the V gene TRBV11-2, with TRBD2 as a possible D gene (5 bases). Germline loops: CDR1 SGHAT, CDR2 FQNNGV. The CDR3 extends over 15 amino acids. The CDR3 reads CASSPWASSSYEQCV. The CDR3 DNA reads TGTGCCAGCAGCCCTTGGGCTAGCAGTTCCTACGAGCAGTGCGTC.

As regards this clonotype: At one end the junction does not follow the germline gene, possibly because of a read error. The chain recombines TRBV7-8 with TRBJ2-1; possibly TRBD2 for D (6 bases). CDR1 SGHVS and CDR2 FQNEAQ come from the germline V gene. The CDR3 totals 16 residues. CDR3 region: CASSLAASMIVHEQFF. In DNA form, the CDR3 reads TGTGCCAGCAGTTTAGCGGCTAGCATGATAGTACATGAGCAGTTCTTC.

Regarding this clonotype: The conserved phenylalanine or tryptophan is not found at the CDR3 terminus, so this likely reflects a read error. This chain links TRBV4-3 with TRBJ2-5; D is unresolved. Trimming stripped 2 bases from V and 4 bases from J, with 11 bases between. Germline lookup yields CDR1 LGHNA and CDR2 YSLEER. The CDR3 runs 14 residues. The CDR3 region is CASSQSANPETQYV. In DNA form, the CDR3 reads TGCGCCAGCAGCCAATCCGCCAACCCAGAGACCCAGTACGTC.

This sequence joins TRBV11-2 and TRBJ2-7; D is unresolved. The CDR3 has 16 amino acids. Germline V gives CDR1 SGHAT, CDR2 FQNNGV. The germline V and J ends were trimmed by 2 bases and 3 bases, with 17 bases remaining between them. CDR3 sequence: CASSLNIAKGSYEQYF. DNA of the CDR3: TGTGCCAGCAGCTTAAATATCGCTAAGGGAAGCTACGAGCAGTACTTC.

This clonotype turned up a few times. Germline is not matched at one junction end, which may reflect a read error. The V call is TRBV7-9, the J call TRBJ2-5; D is unclear. The CDR3 consists of 16 residues. Germline assignment: CDR1 SEHNR and CDR2 FQNEAQ (reference sequence). CDR3 sequence: CASSLLHTRLSETQYF. CDR3 nucleotides: TGTGCCAGCAGCTTACTTCACACCAGGCTGTCGGAGACCCAGTATTTC.

Of note for this clonotype: A much larger clone lies a single base off, so this may be a read error. The CDR3 reads CSALIPSGGSSYNEQFF. In DNA, the CDR3 is TGCAGTGCTCTAATACCTAGCGGGGGGAGCTCCTACAATGAGCAGTTCTTC. The chain joins TRBV20-1 to TRBJ2-1, with 11 bases fitting TRBD2. In germline, CDR1 is DFQATT, CDR2 SNEGSKA (reference sequence). The CDR3 extends over 17 amino acids. V trimming: 5 bases; J trimming: 0 bases; junction bases outside the gene matches: 9.

Concerning this clonotype itself: The CDR3 carries no conserved terminal phenylalanine or tryptophan, so it likely arises from a read error. This rearrangement joins TRBV11-1 to TRBJ2-7; 7 bases are shared with TRBD1. Germline CDR1 reads SGHAT; CDR2 reads FQDESV (reference sequence). V lost 6 bases and J lost 0; bases outside the gene matches: 5. The CDR3 extends over 14 amino acids. CDR3 in DNA: TGTGCCAGCAGTAACTGGGACAGCTCCTACGAGCAGTACCTC. It translates to CASSNWDSSYEQYL.

The sample holds one count of this clonotype. The chain couples TRBV20-1 to TRBJ2-3; 10 bases map to TRBD2. The CDR3 is 16 residues long. CDR1 DFQATT and CDR2 SNEGSKA come from the germline V gene (reference sequence). V gave up 1 base and J gave up 11 bases; unmatched junction bases: 15. CDR3 DNA sequence: TGCAGTGCTAGAGTTTCTAGCGGGAGTGTAGCAGACAGGCAGTATTTT. Translation: CSARVSSGSVADRQYF.

For this clonotype: A clone one base away is much larger, so this may be a read error. The chain joins TRBV12-3 or TRBV12-4 to TRBJ1-1; D might be TRBD1 (5 bases). There are 13 residues in the CDR3. This CDR3 reads CASSLEGFTGAFF. CDR3 nucleotides: TGTGCCAGCAGTTTAGAGGGGTTCACTGGAGCTTTCTTT.

Only one count was recorded for this clonotype. One junction end does not reproduce the germline sequence, and a read error may be involved. DNA for the CDR3: TGCACCAGCAGCAGTAATTACGAGCAGTACTTC. This codes for CTSSSNYEQYF. The genes are TRBV5-1 and TRBJ2-7; D is unclear. The V gene's germline CDR1 is SGHRS and CDR2 YFSETQ. The CDR3 spans 11 residues.

In regard to this clonotype: A read error may produce the germline difference seen at one junction end. The rearrangement links TRBV4-1 to TRBJ2-7; D is perhaps TRBD1 or TRBD2 (5 bases each). The CDR3 length is 13 residues. The V gene's germline CDR1 is MGHRA and CDR2 YSYEKL. The CDR3 region has the DNA TGCGCCAGCAGCCCGGGGCTTCTCTACGACCAGTACTTC. This sequence encodes CASSPGLLYDQYF.

As regards this clonotype: A much larger clone lies one base from this, so it may be a read error. The genes are TRBV6-5 and TRBJ1-1; no firm D call. The CDR3 totals 14 residues. Germline CDR1 reads MNHEY; CDR2 reads SVGAGI. The CDR3 nucleotides read TGTGTCAGCAGACGAAAGGGAGTGAACACTGAAGCTTTCTTT. Encoded protein: CVSRRKGVNTEAFF.

As for this clonotype: At one end, the junction sequence differs from germline, possibly due to a read error. This chain connects TRBV11-2 to TRBJ1-1; TRBD1 matches 7 bases. This CDR3 is built from 16 residues. The germline V gene has CDR1 SGHAT and CDR2 FQNNGV. CDR3 coding DNA: TGTGCCAGCGGCTTGGAGTTGACAGGGATAAACACTGAAGCTTTCTTT. Its protein is CASGLELTGINTEAFF.

In its sample, this clonotype was seen a few times. One junction end does not reproduce the germline sequence, and a read error may be involved. This chain links TRBV24-1 with TRBJ1-1, with TRBD1 as a possible D gene (5 bases). CDR1 and CDR2 from the germline V gene are KGHDR and SFDVKD. The CDR3 consists of 13 residues. The CDR3 loop is CATSDGGNPEAFF. Written as DNA, the CDR3 is TGTGCCACCAGTGATGGGGGGAACCCTGAAGCTTTCTTT.

Concerning this clonotype: Given the absence of the conserved phenylalanine or tryptophan at the CDR3 end, a read error is likely. The chain recombines TRBV29-1 with TRBJ2-7; tentatively, D is TRBD2 (5 bases). With 7 bases removed from V and 1 base from J, the gap between germline ends came to 11 bases. From germline, CDR1 is SQVTM and CDR2 ANQGSEA. The CDR3 is made up of 12 amino acids. The CDR3 sequence is CSALAGSYEQYL. The CDR3 DNA sequence: TGCAGCGCCCTAGCTGGGTCCTACGAGCAGTACCTC.

This clonotype was recorded a few times. A single base separates this from a much larger clone, so it may be a read error. The V and J genes are TRBV6-2 or TRBV6-3 and TRBJ2-1, with D unclear. With 4 bases removed from V and 3 bases from J, the gap between germline ends came to 19 bases. The CDR3 loop spans 17 amino acids. The germline CDR1 and CDR2 sequences are MNHEY and SVGEGT. The CDR3: CASSSLANGTNYNEQFF. The CDR3 coding sequence is TGTGCCAGCAGTTCCTTGGCTAACGGTACAAACTACAATGAGCAGTTCTTC.